The T cell receptor (beta chain) under discussion was sequenced for a study of radiotherapy plus CTLA-4 blockade in lung cancer. Profiling relied on immunoSEQ multiplex PCR, and the TCRdb table lists in-frame clones only, not all of them. The sample consists of 89,000 or so clones, 82% of them appearing once. In germline, CDR1 is MNHEY, CDR2 SMNVEV (reference sequence). The CDR3 is 15 amino acids. With 5 bases clipped from V and 0 bases from J, the junction kept 5 bases outside the gene matches. This clonotype originated in a human donor with non-small cell lung cancer who had a partial response to radiotherapy plus ipilimumab. This material consisted of peripheral blood, taken from a patient treated with radiotherapy plus ipilimumab. The J gene is TRBJ1-1, the V gene TRBV27; 8 nucleotides line up with TRBD1. The CDR3 here is CASSDQGAMNTEAFF. Here the CDR3 DNA reads TGTGCCAGCAGTGACCAGGGGGCCATGAACACTGAAGCTTTCTTT.